This T cell receptor beta chain was observed in a study of blood T cell repertoires in COVID-19. Study overall: Samples representing acute and convalescent COVID-19 were sourced from the United States, Italy and Spain. The cDNA or gDNA used as material had been derived from T cells, B-cell-depleted T cells, or PBMCs.

CDR1 is MNHEY, CDR2 SVGAGI, per germline. This CDR3 is built from 14 residues. V shed 6 bases and J 5 bases; nucleotides not matched to a gene: 8. In the study's own analysis: Nucleated cell number was recorded as an estimate derived from reference gene primer amplification. Clones were sequenced by immunoSEQ multiplex PCR, and TCRdb holds only the in-frame ones, with some missing. V and J calls and clone size come straight from that table; D and trimming were deduced from the DNA. The sample lists roughly 70,000 clones; 89% were seen once. This rearrangement joins TRBV6-5 to TRBJ2-7; 9 nucleotides align to TRBD1. Sequencing used peripheral blood. The TCR sequence derives from an elderly man with acute or convalescent COVID-19. The CDR3 region has the DNA TGTGCCAGCAGCCTGACAGGGGGTAGGGACGAGCAGTACTTC. This sequence encodes CASSLTGGRDEQYF.